This is a list of T cell receptor beta chains from one sample in a study of blood T cell repertoires in COVID-19. The method was immunoSEQ multiplex PCR; TCRdb's version includes in-frame clones alone and lacks a portion of them. The sample shows roughly 230,000 clones, about 83% of them seen only once. The sample was peripheral blood. The receptor source for this set is a human donor in a cohort sampled during active COVID-19. CDR3s leave out the opening cysteine and the closing phenylalanine or tryptophan. Fields, in order: CDR3 protein, J gene, V gene.

CDR3aa: ASSPSASGGEKLF
j_gene: TRBJ1-4
v_gene: TRBV28

CDR3aa: ASSVMGGGTDTQY
j_gene: TRBJ2-3
v_gene: TRBV9

CDR3aa: ASSRLGGDHNEQF
j_gene: TRBJ2-1
v_gene: TRBV6-5

CDR3aa: ASSPGTRSSYEQY
j_gene: TRBJ2-7
v_gene: TRBV6-5

CDR3aa: ASSVAGEGDEQF
j_gene: TRBJ2-1
v_gene: TRBV6-4

CDR3aa: ASSRPGTGGNIQY
j_gene: TRBJ2-4
v_gene: TRBV6-5

CDR3aa: ASSLGGGPSTNEKLF
j_gene: TRBJ1-4
v_gene: TRBV9

CDR3aa: ASTPKRGRLNEQF
j_gene: TRBJ2-1
v_gene: TRBV6-5

CDR3aa: ASSEAQGEEAF
j_gene: TRBJ1-1
v_gene: TRBV2

CDR3aa: ASSQDKTGGYEQY
j_gene: TRBJ2-7
v_gene: TRBV4-2

CDR3aa: ASTQGMSGELF
j_gene: TRBJ2-2
v_gene: TRBV2

CDR3aa: ASSSGQGSETQY
j_gene: TRBJ2-5
v_gene: TRBV19

CDR3aa: ASSLGFKQY
j_gene: TRBJ2-7
v_gene: TRBV5-6

CDR3aa: ATKGASLNHNEQF
j_gene: TRBJ2-1
v_gene: TRBV19

CDR3aa: ASSLGQGGPDTQY
j_gene: TRBJ2-3
v_gene: TRBV5-1

CDR3aa: ASSRTGLAKNIQY
j_gene: TRBJ2-4
v_gene: TRBV18

CDR3aa: SVRRAEETQY
j_gene: TRBJ2-5
v_gene: TRBV29-1

CDR3aa: ASSTGQGPETQY
j_gene: TRBJ2-5
v_gene: TRBV5-1

CDR3aa: ASSQQPTGEQY
j_gene: TRBJ2-7
v_gene: TRBV7-9

CDR3aa: ATSDFSSGVAGELF
j_gene: TRBJ2-2
v_gene: TRBV24-1

CDR3aa: ASSQTQASFESGELF
j_gene: TRBJ2-2
v_gene: TRBV7-7

CDR3aa: ASSLLSGGPSTDTQY
j_gene: TRBJ2-3
v_gene: TRBV5-4

CDR3aa: ASSLERGRVEYNEQF
j_gene: TRBJ2-1
v_gene: TRBV7-2

CDR3aa: ASTVSGTDTQY
j_gene: TRBJ2-3
v_gene: TRBV6-5

CDR3aa: ASQADRGSSFQETQY
j_gene: TRBJ2-5
v_gene: TRBV28

CDR3aa: ASSLGHESDTQY
j_gene: TRBJ2-3
v_gene: TRBV6-2/TRBV6-3

CDR3aa: ATLSQGGWTGELF
j_gene: TRBJ2-2
v_gene: TRBV28

CDR3aa: ASSLRGVNQPQH
j_gene: TRBJ1-5
v_gene: TRBV28

CDR3aa: ASSEGMGLANYGYT
j_gene: TRBJ1-2
v_gene: TRBV6-1

CDR3aa: ASSSTGRGRNSPLH
j_gene: TRBJ1-6
v_gene: TRBV2

CDR3aa: ASSYVGGSGRAQGTDTQY
j_gene: TRBJ2-3
v_gene: TRBV6-2/TRBV6-3

CDR3aa: ASSWRPGQGATGELF
j_gene: TRBJ2-2
v_gene: TRBV5-1

CDR3aa: ASSPGRDNNEQF
j_gene: TRBJ2-1
v_gene: TRBV19

CDR3aa: ASSLPGLYEQY
j_gene: TRBJ2-7
v_gene: TRBV28

CDR3aa: ASSLAGVSSYEQY
j_gene: TRBJ2-7
v_gene: TRBV5-1

CDR3aa: ASSPSLGQPSYEQY
j_gene: TRBJ2-7
v_gene: TRBV10-1

CDR3aa: ASIPGRGYTEAF
j_gene: TRBJ1-1
v_gene: TRBV11-2

CDR3aa: ASSLGPTLAGGELF
j_gene: TRBJ2-2
v_gene: TRBV5-6

CDR3aa: ASSLDRAYEQY
j_gene: TRBJ2-7
v_gene: TRBV11-2

CDR3aa: ASSVGIGLAGGRQETQY
j_gene: TRBJ2-5
v_gene: TRBV9

CDR3aa: ASSLQGLTNYGYT
j_gene: TRBJ1-2
v_gene: TRBV7-9

CDR3aa: ASSVRDRGQETQY
j_gene: TRBJ2-5
v_gene: TRBV9

CDR3aa: ASSPSGALYEQY
j_gene: TRBJ2-7
v_gene: TRBV11-2

CDR3aa: ASSGTANSPLH
j_gene: TRBJ1-6
v_gene: TRBV28

CDR3aa: ASSSESTDTQY
j_gene: TRBJ2-3
v_gene: TRBV11-2

CDR3aa: ASSFGTSGYNEQF
j_gene: TRBJ2-1
v_gene: TRBV7-6

CDR3aa: SVGQGGSTEAF
j_gene: TRBJ1-1
v_gene: TRBV29-1

CDR3aa: ASSPNSELQPQH
j_gene: TRBJ1-5
v_gene: TRBV18

CDR3aa: ASSIRQGTNTEAF
j_gene: TRBJ1-1
v_gene: TRBV9

CDR3aa: ASSRATSIGKLAVSYEQY
j_gene: TRBJ2-7
v_gene: TRBV4-1

CDR3aa: SASLAGGPDEQF
j_gene: TRBJ2-1
v_gene: TRBV20-1

CDR3aa: ASSPEAGYGYT
j_gene: TRBJ1-2
v_gene: TRBV6-4